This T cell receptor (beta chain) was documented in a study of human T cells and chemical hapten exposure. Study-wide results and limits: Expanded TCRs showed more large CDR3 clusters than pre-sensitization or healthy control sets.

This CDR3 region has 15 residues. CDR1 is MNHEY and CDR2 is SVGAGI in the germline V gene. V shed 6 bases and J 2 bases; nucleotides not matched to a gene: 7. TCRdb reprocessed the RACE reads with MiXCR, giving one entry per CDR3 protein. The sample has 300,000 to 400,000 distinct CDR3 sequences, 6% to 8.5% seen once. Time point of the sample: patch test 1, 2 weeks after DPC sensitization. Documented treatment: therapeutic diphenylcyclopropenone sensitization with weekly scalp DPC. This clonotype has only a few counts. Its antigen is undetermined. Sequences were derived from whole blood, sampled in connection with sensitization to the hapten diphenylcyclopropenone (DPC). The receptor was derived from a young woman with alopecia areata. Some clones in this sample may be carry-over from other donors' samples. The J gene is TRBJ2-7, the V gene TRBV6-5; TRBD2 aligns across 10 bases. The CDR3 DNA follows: TGTGCCAGCAGGACGTCTAGCGGGGGAGCCTACGAGCAGTACTTC. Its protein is CASRTSSGGAYEQYF.